This TCR beta chain was identified in a study of T-cell reconstitution after alpha-beta-depleted transplantation in children. Library preparation (for TCRbeta) was performed with unique molecular identifiers. TCRdb reprocessed the PCR reads with MiXCR, giving one entry per CDR3 protein. The sample consists of roughly 180,000 distinct CDR3 sequences, around 10% of them appearing once. Findings and caveats of the study: Counts and diversity of T cells one year after transplant came mostly from newly produced T cells.

In this sample, this clonotype turned up many times. The antigen remains undetermined. Looked up from germline, CDR1 is DFQATT and CDR2 is SNEGSKA (reference sequence). This CDR3 contains 15 residues. Trimming removed 5 bases from V and 0 bases from J; junction bases left unmatched: 6. The source material was PBMCs, sampled before TCRalphabeta/CD19-depleted stem cell transplant. The receptor's source is a boy aged 2 to 10 with acute myeloid leukemia, due to receive a stem cell transplant. The chain employs TRBV20-1 and TRBJ2-7; 11 bases agree with TRBD2. As DNA, the CDR3 is TGCAGTGCTGCATCTAGCGGGAGGAGCTCCTACGAGCAGTACTTC. Its translation: CSAASSGRSSYEQYF.